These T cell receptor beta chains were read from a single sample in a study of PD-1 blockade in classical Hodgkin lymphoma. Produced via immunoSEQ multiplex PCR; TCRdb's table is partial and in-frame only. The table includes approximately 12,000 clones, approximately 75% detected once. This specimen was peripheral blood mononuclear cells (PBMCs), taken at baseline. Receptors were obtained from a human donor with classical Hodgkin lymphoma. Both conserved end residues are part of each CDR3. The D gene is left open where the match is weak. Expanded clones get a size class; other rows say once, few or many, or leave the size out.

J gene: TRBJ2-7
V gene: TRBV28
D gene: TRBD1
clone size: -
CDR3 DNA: TGTGCCAGCAATACCGGGACAGGGAACTACGAGCAGTACTTC
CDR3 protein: CASNTGTGNYEQYF

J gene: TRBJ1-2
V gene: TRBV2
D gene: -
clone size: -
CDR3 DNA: TGTGCCAGCACCCGAGGGGACGGCTACACCTTC
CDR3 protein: CASTRGDGYTF

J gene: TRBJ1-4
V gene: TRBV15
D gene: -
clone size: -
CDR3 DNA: TGTGCCACCAGCAGAAGGAGCGGGTCCAATGAAAAACTGTTTTTT
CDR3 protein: CATSRRSGSNEKLFF

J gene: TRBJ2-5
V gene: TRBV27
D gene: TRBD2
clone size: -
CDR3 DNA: TGTGCCAGCAGTGGAGCGGGAAGGGAGACCCAGTACTTC
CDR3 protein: CASSGAGRETQYF

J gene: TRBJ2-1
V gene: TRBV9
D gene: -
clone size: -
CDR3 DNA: TGTGCCAGCAGCCCCCCCCTATACAATGAGCAGTTCTTC
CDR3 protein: CASSPPLYNEQFF

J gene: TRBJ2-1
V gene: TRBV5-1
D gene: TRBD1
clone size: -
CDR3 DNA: TGCGCCAGCAAACCCGGACAGGGCTACAATGAGCAGTTCTTC
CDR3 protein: CASKPGQGYNEQFF

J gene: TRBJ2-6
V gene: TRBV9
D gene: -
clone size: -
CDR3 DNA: TGTGCCAGCAGCGTAGGGTTGCCTGGGGCCAACGTCCTGACTTTC
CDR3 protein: CASSVGLPGANVLTF

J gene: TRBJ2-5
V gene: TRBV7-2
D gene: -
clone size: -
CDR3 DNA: TGTGCCAGCAGCTTAGCTCCGACTACCCAAGAGACCCAGTACTTC
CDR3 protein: CASSLAPTTQETQYF

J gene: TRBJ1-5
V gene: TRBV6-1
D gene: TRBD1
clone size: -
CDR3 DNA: TGTGCCAGCAGTGAGGTTAGGGGGCCCCCTGGGCAGCCCCAGCATTTT
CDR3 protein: CASSEVRGPPGQPQHF

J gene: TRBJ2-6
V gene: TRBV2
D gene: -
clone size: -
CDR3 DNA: TGTGCCAGCGTACCGTACTCTGGGGCCAACGTCCTGACTTTC
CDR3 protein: CASVPYSGANVLTF

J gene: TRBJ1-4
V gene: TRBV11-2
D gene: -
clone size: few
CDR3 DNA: TGTGCCAGCAGCCCAACCGGGACTACAGGTGAAAAACTGTTTTTT
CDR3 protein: CASSPTGTTGEKLFF

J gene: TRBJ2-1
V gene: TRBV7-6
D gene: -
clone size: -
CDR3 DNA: TGTGCCAGCAGCCTCTGGGCTTCTGAGCAGTTCTTC
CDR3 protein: CASSLWASEQFF

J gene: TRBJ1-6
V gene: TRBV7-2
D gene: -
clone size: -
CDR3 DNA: TGTGCCAGCAGCTTAGGAACTATGGGTTCACCCCTCCACTTT
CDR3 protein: CASSLGTMGSPLHF

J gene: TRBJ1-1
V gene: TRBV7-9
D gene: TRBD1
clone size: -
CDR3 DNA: TGTGCCAGCAGCTTGGGAAGGGGGCAGAGTGAAGCTTTCTTT
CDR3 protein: CASSLGRGQSEAFF

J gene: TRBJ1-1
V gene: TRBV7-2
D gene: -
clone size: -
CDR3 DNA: TGTGCCAGCAGTTATCTCACAGGGCGACTCACTGAAGCTTTCTTT
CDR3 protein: CASSYLTGRLTEAFF

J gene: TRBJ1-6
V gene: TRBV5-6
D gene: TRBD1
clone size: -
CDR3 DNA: TGTGCCAGCAGCCGCGGACAGGTACTTCATAATTCACCCCTCCACTTT
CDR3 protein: CASSRGQVLHNSPLHF

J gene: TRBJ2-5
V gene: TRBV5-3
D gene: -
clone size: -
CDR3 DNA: TGTGCCAGCAGCGGAACAGGTAGCGAGACCCAGTACTTC
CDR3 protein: CASSGTGSETQYF

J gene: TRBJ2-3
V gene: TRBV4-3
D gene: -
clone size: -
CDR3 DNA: TGCGCCAGCAGCCCCGGGTCTAGCACAGATACGCAGTATTTT
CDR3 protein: CASSPGSSTDTQYF

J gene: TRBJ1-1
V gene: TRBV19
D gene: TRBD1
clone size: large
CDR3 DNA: TGTGCCAGTAGGATCGGGACAGGGAACACTGAAGCTTTCTTT
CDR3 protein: CASRIGTGNTEAFF

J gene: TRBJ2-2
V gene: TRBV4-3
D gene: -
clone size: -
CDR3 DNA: TGCGCCAGCAGCCAAGAAGGGCTCTCTGCCGGGGAGCTGTTTTTT
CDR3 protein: CASSQEGLSAGELFF

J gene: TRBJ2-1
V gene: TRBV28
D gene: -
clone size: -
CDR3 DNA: TGTGCCAGCACCTTAAGTAGCGGTCGGTACAATGAGCAGTTCTTC
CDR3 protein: CASTLSSGRYNEQFF

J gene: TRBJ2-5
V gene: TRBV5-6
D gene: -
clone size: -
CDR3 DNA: TGTGCCAGCAGCTCACCATTGGAGGGGGGGCCGTGGGAGACCCAGTACTTC
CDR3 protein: CASSSPLEGGPWETQYF

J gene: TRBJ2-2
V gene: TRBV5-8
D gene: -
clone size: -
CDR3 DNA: TGTGCCAGCAGCCAACACCTGGGAAGAGGCACCGGGGAGCTGTTTTTT
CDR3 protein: CASSQHLGRGTGELFF

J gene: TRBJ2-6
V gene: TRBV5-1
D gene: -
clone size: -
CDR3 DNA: TGCGCCAGCAGCTTGGATGGGGCCAACTCTGGGGCCAACGTCCTGACTTTC
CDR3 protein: CASSLDGANSGANVLTF

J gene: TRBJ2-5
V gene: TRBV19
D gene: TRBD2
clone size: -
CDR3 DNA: TGTGCCAGTAGTAAGATCGCGGGGGGGTCAATCCAAGAGACCCAGTACTTC
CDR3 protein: CASSKIAGGSIQETQYF

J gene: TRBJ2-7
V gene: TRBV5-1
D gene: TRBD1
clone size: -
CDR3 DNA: TGCGCCAGCAGCCGGGGACAGGGGGCCGGCGAGCAGTACTTC
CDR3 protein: CASSRGQGAGEQYF

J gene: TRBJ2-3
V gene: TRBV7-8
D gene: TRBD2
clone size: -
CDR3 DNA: TGTGCCAGCAGCGCAGAACTAGCGGGGGGCCCTAATACGCAGTATTTT
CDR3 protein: CASSAELAGGPNTQYF

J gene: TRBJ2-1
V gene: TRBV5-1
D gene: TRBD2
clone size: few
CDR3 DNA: TGCGCCAGCAGCTCACCGGGACTAGCGGGAGGAGAGCAGTTCTTC
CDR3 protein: CASSSPGLAGGEQFF

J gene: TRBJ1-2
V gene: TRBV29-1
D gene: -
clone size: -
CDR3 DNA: TGCAGCGTTGAAGATCCAGGCAATCCAAATGGCTACACCTTC
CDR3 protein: CSVEDPGNPNGYTF

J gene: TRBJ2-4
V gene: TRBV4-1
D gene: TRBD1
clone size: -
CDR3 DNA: TGCGCCAGCAGCCAAGGGGGACAGACCAAAAACATTCAGTACTTC
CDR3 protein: CASSQGGQTKNIQYF

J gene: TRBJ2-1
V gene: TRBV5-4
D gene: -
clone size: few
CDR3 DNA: TGTGCCAGCAGCTTGTATGGGGGCAATGAGCAGTTCTTC
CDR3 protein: CASSLYGGNEQFF

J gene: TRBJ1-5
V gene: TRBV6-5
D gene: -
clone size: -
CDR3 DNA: TGTGCCAGCAGTTACAGGGGCGGCGGTCAGCCCCAGCATTTT
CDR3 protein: CASSYRGGGQPQHF

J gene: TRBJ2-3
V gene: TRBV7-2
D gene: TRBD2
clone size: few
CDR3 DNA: TGTGCCAGCAGCCCCGGACTAGCGGGGGATACGCAGTATTTT
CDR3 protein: CASSPGLAGDTQYF

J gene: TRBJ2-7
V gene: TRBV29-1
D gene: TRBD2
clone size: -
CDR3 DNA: TGCAGCGTCGACGGACTAGCGGGAGACTACGAGCAGTACTTC
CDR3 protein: CSVDGLAGDYEQYF

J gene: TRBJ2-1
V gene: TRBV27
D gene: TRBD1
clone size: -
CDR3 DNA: TGTGCCAGCAGTTTATCAAGGGGGACAGGGTACTACAATGAGCAGTTCTTC
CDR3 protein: CASSLSRGTGYYNEQFF

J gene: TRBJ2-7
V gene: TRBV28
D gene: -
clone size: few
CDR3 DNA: TGTGCCAGCAGTTCCAAAAGGCGGGAGCAGTACTTC
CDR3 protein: CASSSKRREQYF

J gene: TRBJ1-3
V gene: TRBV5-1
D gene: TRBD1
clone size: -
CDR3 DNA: TGCGCCAGCAGCTTGGATATCTACGACAGGGATCTACTTGACTCTGGAAACACCATATATTTT
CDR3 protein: CASSLDIYDRDLLDSGNTIYF

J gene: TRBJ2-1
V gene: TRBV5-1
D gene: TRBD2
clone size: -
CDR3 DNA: TGCGCCAGCAGCTCGGATAGCGGGGGGGCCGGCGAGCAGTTCTTC
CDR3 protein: CASSSDSGGAGEQFF

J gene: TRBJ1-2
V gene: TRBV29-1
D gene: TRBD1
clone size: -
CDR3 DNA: TGCAGCGTTGAAGGAGTGGACAGGCCCTATGGCTACACCTTC
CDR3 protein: CSVEGVDRPYGYTF

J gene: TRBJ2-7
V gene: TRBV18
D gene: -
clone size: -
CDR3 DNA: TGTGCCAGCTCACACCCCAACAGGGTTGGGGCATACGAGCAGTACTTC
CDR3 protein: CASSHPNRVGAYEQYF

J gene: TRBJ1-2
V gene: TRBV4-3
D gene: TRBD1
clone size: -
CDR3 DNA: TGCGCCAGCAGCCAGGGACAGGGCTATGGCTACACCTTC
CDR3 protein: CASSQGQGYGYTF

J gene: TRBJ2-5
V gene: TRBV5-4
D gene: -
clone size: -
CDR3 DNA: TGTGCCAGCAGCCCTGGCGTGAGTCAAGAGACCCAGTACTTC
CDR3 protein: CASSPGVSQETQYF

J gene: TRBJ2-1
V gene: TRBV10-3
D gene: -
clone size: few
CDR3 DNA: TGTGCCATCAGTGACCGGGGGTTGGAGAAGCAGTTCTTC
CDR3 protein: CAISDRGLEKQFF

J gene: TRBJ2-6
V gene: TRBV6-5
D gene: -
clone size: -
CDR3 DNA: TGTGCCAGCAGTTACCAGCCTGGGGCCAACGTCCTGACTTTC
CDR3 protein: CASSYQPGANVLTF

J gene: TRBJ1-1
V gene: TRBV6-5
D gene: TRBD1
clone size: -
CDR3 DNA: TGTGCCAGCAGGACACAAGAGACAGGGGAAACTGAAGCTTTCTTT
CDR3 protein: CASRTQETGETEAFF

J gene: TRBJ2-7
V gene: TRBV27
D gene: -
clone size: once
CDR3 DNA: TGTGCCAGCAGCCGAAGGGAGGCTTCCTACGAGCAGTACTTC
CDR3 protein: CASSRREASYEQYF

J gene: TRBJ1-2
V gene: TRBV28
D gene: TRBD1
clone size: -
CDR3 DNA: TGTGCCAGCAGTCCGGGACAGGGCAACGGCTACACCTTC
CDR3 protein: CASSPGQGNGYTF

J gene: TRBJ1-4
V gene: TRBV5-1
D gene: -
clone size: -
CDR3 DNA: TGCGCCAGCAGCCCCCTGGGCATCGACGAAAAACTGTTTTTT
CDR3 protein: CASSPLGIDEKLFF

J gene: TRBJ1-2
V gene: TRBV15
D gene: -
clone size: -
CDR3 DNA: TGTGCCACCAGCAGGGTCCCGGGTCGAAACTATGGCTACACCTTC
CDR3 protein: CATSRVPGRNYGYTF

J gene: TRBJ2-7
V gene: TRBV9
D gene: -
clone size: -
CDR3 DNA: TGTGCCAGCAGCCCCAGGGCGGTAGCAGGCTACGAGCAGTACTTC
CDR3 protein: CASSPRAVAGYEQYF

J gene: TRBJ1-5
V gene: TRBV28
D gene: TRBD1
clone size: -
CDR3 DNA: TGTGCCAGCAGCGAAGACAGGGCCCGGCAGCCCCAGCATTTT
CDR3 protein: CASSEDRARQPQHF

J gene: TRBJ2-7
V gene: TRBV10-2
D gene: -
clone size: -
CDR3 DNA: TGCGCCAGCAGTGAGGGGGCCCCCTACGAGCAGTACTTC
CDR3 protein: CASSEGAPYEQYF

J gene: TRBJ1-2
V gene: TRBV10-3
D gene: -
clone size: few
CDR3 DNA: TGTGCCATCAGTGGGACAAGTGCAGATAGTGGCTACACCTTC
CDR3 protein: CAISGTSADSGYTF

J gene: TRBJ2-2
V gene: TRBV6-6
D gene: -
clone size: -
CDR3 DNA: TGTGCCAGCGTATCCTCCGGGGAGCTGTTTTTT
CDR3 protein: CASVSSGELFF

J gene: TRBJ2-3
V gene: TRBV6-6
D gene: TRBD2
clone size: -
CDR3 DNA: TGTGCCACCAGGGTAGCGGGAGGCACCAGCACAGATACGCAGTATTTT
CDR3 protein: CATRVAGGTSTDTQYF